This T cell receptor (beta chain) was sequenced for a study of blood T cell repertoires in COVID-19. On the study more broadly: T cells, B-cell-depleted T cells, or PBMCs provided the cDNA or gDNA that served as material.

Germline assignment: CDR1 SGHNT and CDR2 YENEEA. V lost 2 bases and J lost 5; bases outside the gene matches: 4. This CDR3 comprises 14 residues. Only in-frame clones appear in the TCRdb table, and some are missing; sequencing was by immunoSEQ multiplex PCR. Of about 120,000 clones listed, about 74% were seen once; the top ten hold roughly 7.9%. J is TRBJ2-7 and V is TRBV11-3; 9 bases map to TRBD1. The receptor was derived from a human donor in a cohort sampled during active COVID-19. The sequenced sample was peripheral blood. Here the CDR3 reads CASSLSGTGNEQYF. CDR3 coding DNA: TGTGCCAGCAGCTTATCCGGGACAGGGAACGAGCAGTACTTC. The whole variable domain, filled in from reference TRBV11-3 and TRBJ2-7, reads EAGVVQSPRYKIIEKKQPVAFWCNPISGHNTLYWYLQNLGQGPELLIRYENEEAVDDSQLPKDRFSAERLKGVDSTLKIQPAELGDSAVYLCASSLSGTGNEQYFGPGTRLTVT.